The 20 T cell receptor beta chains presented below share a single source sample, sequenced in a study of neurological immune-mediated disorders. MiXCR was run by TCRdb on the 5' RACE reads, yielding one entry per CDR3 protein. The sample has about 90,000 distinct CDR3 sequences; about 12% are singletons. Indicated time point: longitudinal time-point 2. Sequencing used PBMCs. These receptor sequences come from a female donor with HTLV-1-associated myelopathy (HAM/TSP).

In the case of this clonotype: An end of the junction does not agree with germline; a read error may underlie this. The V gene is TRBV5-1, the J gene TRBJ2-1; D might be TRBD1 (6 bases). Germline V gene sequence: CDR1 SGHRS, CDR2 YFSETQ. The CDR3 is 15 amino acids. CDR3 bases: TGCGTCAGCAGCTTGGCCGGGGACACTTACAATGAGCAGTTCTTC. Protein: CVSSLAGDTYNEQFF. Using reference TRBV5-1 and TRBJ2-1 for the parts outside the CDR3, the full variable domain is KAGVTQTPRYLIKTRGQQVTLSCSPISGHRSVSWYQQTPGQGLQFLFEYFSETQRNKGNFPGRFSGRQFSNSRSEMNVSTLELGDSALYLCVSSLAGDTYNEQFFGPGTRLTVL.

This clonotype was detected many times. The chain links TRBV25-1 to TRBJ2-1, with D uncertain. V lost 2 bases to trimming and J lost 0 bases, with 11 bases between them. CDR3 length equals 16 residues. Per the germline V gene, CDR1 is MGHDK and CDR2 is SYGVNS. The CDR3 sequence is CASSEIDTRSYNEQFF. CDR3 sequence (DNA): TGTGCCAGCAGTGAAATAGACACCCGCTCCTACAATGAGCAGTTCTTC.

There are many counts of this clonotype. CDR3 sequence reads: CSARDPQAQGGTEAFF. CDR3 DNA: TGCAGTGCTAGAGATCCCCAGGCCCAAGGCGGCACTGAAGCTTTCTTT. The chain recombines TRBV20-1 with TRBJ1-1, with D unclear. CDR3 size: 16 residues. Germline V gene lookup returns CDR1 DFQATT and CDR2 SNEGSKA (reference sequence). Between the trimmed V and J ends, which lost 0 bases and 4 bases, there was a span of 18 bases.

This chain joins TRBV20-1 and TRBJ1-1; no definite D call. Trimming shortened V by 5 bases and J by 8 bases, and 15 bases separated the two germline ends. CDR1 DFQATT and CDR2 SNEGSKA come from the germline V gene (reference sequence). This CDR3 spans 12 amino acids. The DNA for the CDR3 is TGCAGTGCTCCTTCTCGGAGCACAGAAGCTTTCTTT. Protein sequence: CSAPSRSTEAFF.

This clonotype was detected ten times or more. The chain carries TRBV28 and TRBJ2-3, with TRBD2 identical over 8 bases. The germline V gene has CDR1 MDHEN and CDR2 SYDVKM. The junction had 7 bases not matched to a gene; V was cut back by 4 bases and J by 7 bases. The CDR3 extends over 14 amino acids. CDR3 DNA: TGTGCCAGCAGTTCGGCGGGGGGCATACATACGCAGTATTTT. Its translation is CASSSAGGIHTQYF. Complete variable domain (other parts from reference TRBV28 and TRBJ2-3): DVKVTQSSRYLVKRTGEKVFLECVQDMDHENMFWYRQDPGLGLRLIYFSYDVKMKEKGDIPEGYSVSREKKERFSLILESASTNQTSMYLCASSSAGGIHTQYFGPGTRLTVL.

This clonotype was seen repeatedly, ten times or more. The chain couples TRBV5-1 to TRBJ2-7, with D unclear. The CDR3 loop spans 15 amino acids. Trimming stripped 2 bases from V and 5 bases from J, with 17 bases between. Germline V gene lookup returns CDR1 SGHRS and CDR2 YFSETQ. The CDR3 DNA is TGCGCCAGCAGCTTTCAGTCGCTGCCAGCTAACGAGCAGTACTTC. Translated, it gives CASSFQSLPANEQYF.

This clonotype was detected many times. This chain links TRBV15 with TRBJ1-3; tentative D call: TRBD1 (5 bases). The V gene lost 0 bases and the J gene lost 0 bases, with 9 bases spanning the gap. Germline V gene sequence: CDR1 LNHNV, CDR2 YYDKDF (reference sequence). CDR3 size: 16 residues. CDR3 amino acids: CATSRETGSSGNTIYF. The DNA of the CDR3 is TGTGCCACCAGCAGAGAAACAGGAAGCTCTGGAAACACCATATATTTT.

This clonotype was seen repeatedly, ten times or more. The chain combines TRBV5-1 with TRBJ2-6; D unresolved. This CDR3 region has 20 residues. V lost 4 bases to trimming and J lost 0 bases, with 23 bases between them. CDR1 SGHRS and CDR2 YFSETQ come from the germline V gene. The CDR3 is CASSGEGQRLPDSGANVLTF. The DNA for the CDR3 is TGCGCCAGCAGCGGGGAAGGTCAAAGGCTCCCTGACTCTGGGGCCAACGTCCTGACTTTC.

This clonotype was seen ten or more times. This sequence joins TRBV20-1 and TRBJ2-7; TRBD2 matches at 9 bases. This CDR3 is 14 amino acids long. The germline CDR1 and CDR2 sequences are DFQATT and SNEGSKA (reference sequence). V lost 2 bases, J lost 4 bases, and 6 bases stayed unmatched. DNA for the CDR3: TGCAGTGCTAGAAGTCCTAGCGGGGTATACGAGCAGTACTTC. Its protein product is CSARSPSGVYEQYF.

There are many counts of this clonotype. The gene calls are TRBV12-5 and TRBJ2-1; 12 bases map to TRBD2. The CDR3 consists of 17 residues. With 0 bases clipped from V and 4 bases from J, the junction kept 4 bases outside the gene matches. Germline V gene lookup returns CDR1 LGHNT and CDR2 FRNRAP. The CDR3 region has the DNA TGTGCTAGTGGTTTGGTACAGACTAGCGGGGGTTACAATGAGCAGTTCTTC. It is translated as CASGLVQTSGGYNEQFF.

The sample holds many counts of this clonotype. The gene calls are TRBV4-2 and TRBJ2-1, with D possibly called TRBD1 or TRBD2 (7 bases each). From germline, CDR1 is LGHNA and CDR2 YNFKEQ. The V and J ends lost 8 bases and 9 bases respectively, with 20 bases between them. The CDR3 is 14 amino acids. CDR3 DNA: TGTGCCAGCCTGGGCCAGGGGGGGCTTTCTGAGCAGTTCTTC. Protein product: CASLGQGGLSEQFF.

A word on this clonotype: Given a much more abundant clone one base away, this may be a read error. The rearrangement joins TRBV5-1 to TRBJ2-7, with D possibly being TRBD2 (6 bases). This CDR3 comprises 13 residues. Germline V CDR1 and CDR2: SGHRS, YFSETQ. CDR3 DNA sequence: TGCGCCAGAAGCTTGGAGGGTTTCTACGAGCAGTACTTC. This codes for CARSLEGFYEQYF.

Many counts were recorded for this clonotype. The chain carries TRBV5-1 and TRBJ2-7; D unresolved. Trimming pared 3 bases from V and 6 bases from J, leaving 13 bases between. Germline assignment: CDR1 SGHRS and CDR2 YFSETQ. CDR3 length: 13 amino acids. The CDR3 nucleotides read TGCGCCAGCAGCTCCAGCCCGCGTCCCGAGCAGTACTTC. Residues: CASSSSPRPEQYF.

The rearrangement uses TRBV30 and TRBJ2-7; D is uncertain. CDR3 length: 11 residues. CDR1 and CDR2 from the germline V gene are GTSNPN and SVGIG (reference sequence). The germline V and J ends were trimmed by 2 bases and 0 bases, with 2 bases remaining between them. The CDR3 loop is CAWSFSYEQYF. The CDR3 DNA reads TGTGCCTGGAGTTTCTCCTACGAGCAGTACTTC.

As for this clonotype: A much larger clone lies one base from this, so it may be a read error. The CDR3 is CASSLSVGGVYDYTF. DNA of the CDR3: TGTGCCAGCAGCTTATCCGTTGGGGGCGTCTATGACTACACCTTC. This chain joins TRBV7-9 and TRBJ1-2; D may be TRBD1 (6 bases). Germline V CDR1 and CDR2: SEHNR, FQNEAQ (reference sequence). The CDR3 runs to 15 residues. The full variable domain, rest sourced from reference TRBV7-9 and TRBJ1-2, is DTGVSQNPRHKITKRGQNVTFRCDPISEHNRLYWYRQTLGQGPEFLTYFQNEAQLEKSRLLSDRFSAERPKGSFSTLEIQRTEQGDSAMYLCASSLSVGGVYDYTFGSGTRLTVV.

This clonotype is labeled as medium-sized. V gene TRBV28 combines with J gene TRBJ1-2; D unclear. The V gene's germline CDR1 is MDHEN and CDR2 SYDVKM. V lost 0 bases to trimming and J lost 1 base, with 12 bases between them. This CDR3 comprises 16 residues. CDR3 nucleotide sequence: TGTGCCAGCAGTTTATGGGGGATCAGCGGTAACTATGGCTACACCTTC. As protein: CASSLWGISGNYGYTF.

This clonotype was counted ten times or more. The genes are TRBV29-1 and TRBJ2-1; D is perhaps TRBD2 (6 bases). CDR1 is SQVTM and CDR2 is ANQGSEA in the germline V gene. The CDR3 sequence is 16 residues long. V was cut by 1 base and J by 3 bases, with 16 bases left in between. The CDR3: CSVEVGRGSNYNEQFF. The DNA for the CDR3 is TGCAGCGTTGAAGTCGGGCGGGGATCTAACTACAATGAGCAGTTCTTC.

This clonotype was counted ten times or more. The J gene is TRBJ2-3, the V gene TRBV5-1, with a weak D call TRBD2 (5 bases). The CDR3 is made up of 15 amino acids. Germline values: CDR1 SGHRS, CDR2 YFSETQ. Between the trimmed V and J ends, which lost 0 bases and 5 bases, there was a span of 13 bases. CDR3 nucleotide sequence: TGCGCCAGCAGCTTGGAAGGGCCCCGGGGAGATACGCAGTATTTT. Its translation is CASSLEGPRGDTQYF.

This clonotype showed up many times. The chain carries TRBV5-1 and TRBJ1-1; D perhaps matches TRBD1 (5 bases). Deletions cut 0 bases from V and 5 bases from J, with 23 bases between. CDR3 size: 18 residues. The germline CDR1 and CDR2 sequences are SGHRS and YFSETQ. CDR3 sequence: CASSLDRGFTPTLTEAFF. CDR3 sequence (DNA): TGCGCCAGCAGCTTGGACCGGGGGTTCACCCCAACGCTTACTGAAGCTTTCTTT.

This clonotype came up many times. The chain employs TRBV29-1 and TRBJ1-2, with D perhaps matching TRBD1 (6 bases). Germline CDR1 SQVTM, CDR2 ANQGSEA. V shed 2 bases and J shed 4 bases, with 17 bases lying between them. This CDR3 contains 15 residues. CDR3 in amino acids: CSVESPLQGFYGYTF. Here the CDR3 DNA reads TGCAGCGTTGAAAGTCCCCTACAGGGTTTCTATGGCTACACCTTC.